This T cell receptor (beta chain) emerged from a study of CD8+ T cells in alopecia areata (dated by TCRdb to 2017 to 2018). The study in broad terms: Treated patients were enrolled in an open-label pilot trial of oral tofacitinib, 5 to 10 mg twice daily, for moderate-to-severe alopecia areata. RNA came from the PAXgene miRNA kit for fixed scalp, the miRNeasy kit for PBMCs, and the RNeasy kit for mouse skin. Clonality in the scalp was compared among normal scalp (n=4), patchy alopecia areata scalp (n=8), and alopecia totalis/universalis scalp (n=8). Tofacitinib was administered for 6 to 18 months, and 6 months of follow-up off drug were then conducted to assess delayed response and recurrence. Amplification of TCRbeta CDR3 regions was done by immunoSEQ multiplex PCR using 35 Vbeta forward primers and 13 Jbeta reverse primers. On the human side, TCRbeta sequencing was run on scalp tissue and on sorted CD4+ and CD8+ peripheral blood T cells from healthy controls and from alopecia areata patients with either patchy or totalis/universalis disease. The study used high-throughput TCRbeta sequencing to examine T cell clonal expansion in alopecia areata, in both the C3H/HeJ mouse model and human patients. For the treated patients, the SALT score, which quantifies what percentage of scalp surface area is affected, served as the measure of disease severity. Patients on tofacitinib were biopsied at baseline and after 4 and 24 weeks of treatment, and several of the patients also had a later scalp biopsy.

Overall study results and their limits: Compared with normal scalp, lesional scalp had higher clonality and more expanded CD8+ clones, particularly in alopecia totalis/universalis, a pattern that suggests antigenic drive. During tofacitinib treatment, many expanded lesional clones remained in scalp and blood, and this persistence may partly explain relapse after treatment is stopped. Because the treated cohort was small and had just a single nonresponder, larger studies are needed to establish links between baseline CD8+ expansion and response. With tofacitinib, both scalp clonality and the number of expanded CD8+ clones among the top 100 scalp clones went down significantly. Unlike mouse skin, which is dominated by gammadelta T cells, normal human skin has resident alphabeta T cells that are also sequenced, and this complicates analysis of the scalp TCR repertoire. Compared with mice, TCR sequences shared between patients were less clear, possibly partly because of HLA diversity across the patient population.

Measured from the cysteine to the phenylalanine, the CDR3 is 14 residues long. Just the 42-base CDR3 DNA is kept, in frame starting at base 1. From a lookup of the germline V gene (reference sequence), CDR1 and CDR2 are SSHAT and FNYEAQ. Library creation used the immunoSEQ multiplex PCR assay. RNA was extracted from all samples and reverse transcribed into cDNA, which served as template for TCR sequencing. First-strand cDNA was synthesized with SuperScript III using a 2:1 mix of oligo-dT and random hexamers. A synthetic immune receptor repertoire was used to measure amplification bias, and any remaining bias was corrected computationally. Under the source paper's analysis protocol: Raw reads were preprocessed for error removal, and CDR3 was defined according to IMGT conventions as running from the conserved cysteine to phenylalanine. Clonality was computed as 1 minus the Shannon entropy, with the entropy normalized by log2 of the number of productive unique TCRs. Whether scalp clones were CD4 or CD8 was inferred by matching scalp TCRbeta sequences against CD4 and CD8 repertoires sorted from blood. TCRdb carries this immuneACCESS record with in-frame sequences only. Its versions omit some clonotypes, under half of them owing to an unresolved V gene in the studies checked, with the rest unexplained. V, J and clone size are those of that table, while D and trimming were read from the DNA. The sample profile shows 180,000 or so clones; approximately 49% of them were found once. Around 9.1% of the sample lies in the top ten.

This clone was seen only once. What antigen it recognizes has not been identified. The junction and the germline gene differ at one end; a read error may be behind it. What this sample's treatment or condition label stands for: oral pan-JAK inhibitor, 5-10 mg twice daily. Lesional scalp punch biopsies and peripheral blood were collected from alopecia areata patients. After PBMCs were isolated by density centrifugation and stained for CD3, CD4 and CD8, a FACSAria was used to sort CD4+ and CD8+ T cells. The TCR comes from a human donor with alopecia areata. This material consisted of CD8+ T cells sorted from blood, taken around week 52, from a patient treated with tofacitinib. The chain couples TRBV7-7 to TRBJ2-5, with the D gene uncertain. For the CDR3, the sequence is CASSLLSDGETQYF. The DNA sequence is TGTGCTAGCAGCTTATTATCGGATGGGGAGACCCAGTACTTC.